The present T cell receptor (beta chain) was sequenced within a study of T cell responses to AZD1222 COVID-19 vaccine. Generated by immunoSEQ multiplex PCR, the TCRdb table keeps only in-frame clones and is missing some. The sample lists over 150,000 clones; around 89% were seen once. Points from the study as a whole: The donor cohort was predominantly white British with a female majority, and clonal diversity may have been underestimated. Baseline seropositivity characterized only a handful of AZD1222 recipients. Reportedly, nearly half of unique spike TCRs recognized epitopes outside B.1.351/B.1.1.7 mutations.

For this clone: The antigen is not known.

CDR3 length equals 15 residues. With V trimmed by 1 base and J by 0 bases, 1 base remained unmatched. Germline CDR1 reads SGHTA; CDR2 reads FQGNSA. This chain joins TRBV7-2 and TRBJ2-5, with 8 positions matching TRBD1. The sample in question was peripheral blood, obtained on day 0 of AZD1222 vaccination. This clonotype was obtained from an adult in good health. The CDR3 DNA reads TGTGCCAGCAGCTTAGGGACAGGGTACCAAGAGACCCAGTACTTC. As protein: CASSLGTGYQETQYF.